The 6 T cell receptor beta chains reported below all come from one sample, sequenced in a study of T cell responses to AZD1222 COVID-19 vaccine. The repertoire was sequenced with immunoSEQ multiplex PCR; TCRdb's copy has only in-frame clones and lacks some. Here the sample spans fewer than 150,000 clones, roughly 91% being singletons. Here the sequenced sample was peripheral blood, taken 28 days after the second AZD1222 dose. The source is an adult who received the AZD1222 COVID-19 vaccine.

The chain links TRBV11-3 to TRBJ2-7; a weak D match, TRBD2 (6 bases). This CDR3 comprises 15 residues. With 6 bases removed from V and 5 bases from J, the gap between germline ends came to 20 bases. CDR1 and CDR2 (germline): SGHNT, YENEEA. The CDR3 nucleotides read TGTGCCAGCAGGCACGGACTGGGGGAGGTAAACGAGCAGTACTTC. This sequence encodes CASRHGLGEVNEQYF.

About this clone itself: The same CDR3 can be traced to other DNA sequences in this sample. The J gene is TRBJ2-7, the V gene TRBV27; D remains ambiguous. Germline-derived CDR1 and CDR2 are MNHEY and SMNVEV (reference sequence). V was cut by 2 bases and J by 2 bases, with 16 bases left in between. CDR3 size: 16 residues. The CDR3 protein is CASSLGSPSLTYEQYF. The CDR3 DNA follows: TGTGCCAGCAGTTTAGGTAGCCCCTCTCTAACCTACGAGCAGTACTTC.

V and J are TRBV10-3 and TRBJ2-2, with D possibly TRBD1 on 7 matching bases. This CDR3 region has 14 residues. Germline V lookup: CDR1 ENHRY, CDR2 SYGVKD. With 10 bases removed from V and 5 bases from J, the gap between germline ends came to 17 bases. This chain's CDR3 is CATGGQSSTGELFF. DNA for the CDR3: TGTGCCACCGGGGGACAGTCATCAACCGGGGAGCTGTTTTTT.

This sequence joins TRBV3-1 (or the pseudogene TRBV3-2) and TRBJ2-7; D could derive from TRBD1 or TRBD2 (7 bases each). The length of the CDR3 is 13 residues. Trimming cost V 1 base and J 9 bases, with 13 bases left between them. The germline CDR1 and CDR2 sequences are LGHDT and YNNKEL (reference sequence). CDR3 protein: CASSQGSGDRQYF. CDR3 coding DNA: TGTGCCAGCAGCCAAGGAAGCGGGGACAGGCAGTACTTC.

V gene TRBV28 combines with J gene TRBJ1-5, with D tentatively TRBD1 (5 bases). Germline CDR1 MDHEN, CDR2 SYDVKM. CDR3 length equals 17 residues. The V and J ends lost 5 bases and 7 bases respectively, with 24 bases between them. This CDR3 reads CASSPPGFGGGYQPQHF. For the CDR3, the DNA is TGTGCCAGCAGTCCCCCTGGGTTTGGGGGGGGTTACCAGCCCCAGCATTTT. The variable domain in full, completed from reference TRBV28 and TRBJ1-5, reads DVKVTQSSRYLVKRTGEKVFLECVQDMDHENMFWYRQDPGLGLRLIYFSYDVKMKEKGDIPEGYSVSREKKERFSLILESASTNQTSMYLCASSPPGFGGGYQPQHFGDGTRLSIL.

This clone appeared once. This rearrangement joins TRBV6-5 to TRBJ1-6; no reliable D call. Germline CDR1 MNHEY, CDR2 SVGAGI. This CDR3 has 13 amino acids. Trimming cost V 8 bases and J 8 bases, with 13 bases left between them. CDR3: CASGPTTDSPLHF. The CDR3 DNA follows: TGTGCCAGCGGACCAACCACGGATTCACCCCTCCACTTT.